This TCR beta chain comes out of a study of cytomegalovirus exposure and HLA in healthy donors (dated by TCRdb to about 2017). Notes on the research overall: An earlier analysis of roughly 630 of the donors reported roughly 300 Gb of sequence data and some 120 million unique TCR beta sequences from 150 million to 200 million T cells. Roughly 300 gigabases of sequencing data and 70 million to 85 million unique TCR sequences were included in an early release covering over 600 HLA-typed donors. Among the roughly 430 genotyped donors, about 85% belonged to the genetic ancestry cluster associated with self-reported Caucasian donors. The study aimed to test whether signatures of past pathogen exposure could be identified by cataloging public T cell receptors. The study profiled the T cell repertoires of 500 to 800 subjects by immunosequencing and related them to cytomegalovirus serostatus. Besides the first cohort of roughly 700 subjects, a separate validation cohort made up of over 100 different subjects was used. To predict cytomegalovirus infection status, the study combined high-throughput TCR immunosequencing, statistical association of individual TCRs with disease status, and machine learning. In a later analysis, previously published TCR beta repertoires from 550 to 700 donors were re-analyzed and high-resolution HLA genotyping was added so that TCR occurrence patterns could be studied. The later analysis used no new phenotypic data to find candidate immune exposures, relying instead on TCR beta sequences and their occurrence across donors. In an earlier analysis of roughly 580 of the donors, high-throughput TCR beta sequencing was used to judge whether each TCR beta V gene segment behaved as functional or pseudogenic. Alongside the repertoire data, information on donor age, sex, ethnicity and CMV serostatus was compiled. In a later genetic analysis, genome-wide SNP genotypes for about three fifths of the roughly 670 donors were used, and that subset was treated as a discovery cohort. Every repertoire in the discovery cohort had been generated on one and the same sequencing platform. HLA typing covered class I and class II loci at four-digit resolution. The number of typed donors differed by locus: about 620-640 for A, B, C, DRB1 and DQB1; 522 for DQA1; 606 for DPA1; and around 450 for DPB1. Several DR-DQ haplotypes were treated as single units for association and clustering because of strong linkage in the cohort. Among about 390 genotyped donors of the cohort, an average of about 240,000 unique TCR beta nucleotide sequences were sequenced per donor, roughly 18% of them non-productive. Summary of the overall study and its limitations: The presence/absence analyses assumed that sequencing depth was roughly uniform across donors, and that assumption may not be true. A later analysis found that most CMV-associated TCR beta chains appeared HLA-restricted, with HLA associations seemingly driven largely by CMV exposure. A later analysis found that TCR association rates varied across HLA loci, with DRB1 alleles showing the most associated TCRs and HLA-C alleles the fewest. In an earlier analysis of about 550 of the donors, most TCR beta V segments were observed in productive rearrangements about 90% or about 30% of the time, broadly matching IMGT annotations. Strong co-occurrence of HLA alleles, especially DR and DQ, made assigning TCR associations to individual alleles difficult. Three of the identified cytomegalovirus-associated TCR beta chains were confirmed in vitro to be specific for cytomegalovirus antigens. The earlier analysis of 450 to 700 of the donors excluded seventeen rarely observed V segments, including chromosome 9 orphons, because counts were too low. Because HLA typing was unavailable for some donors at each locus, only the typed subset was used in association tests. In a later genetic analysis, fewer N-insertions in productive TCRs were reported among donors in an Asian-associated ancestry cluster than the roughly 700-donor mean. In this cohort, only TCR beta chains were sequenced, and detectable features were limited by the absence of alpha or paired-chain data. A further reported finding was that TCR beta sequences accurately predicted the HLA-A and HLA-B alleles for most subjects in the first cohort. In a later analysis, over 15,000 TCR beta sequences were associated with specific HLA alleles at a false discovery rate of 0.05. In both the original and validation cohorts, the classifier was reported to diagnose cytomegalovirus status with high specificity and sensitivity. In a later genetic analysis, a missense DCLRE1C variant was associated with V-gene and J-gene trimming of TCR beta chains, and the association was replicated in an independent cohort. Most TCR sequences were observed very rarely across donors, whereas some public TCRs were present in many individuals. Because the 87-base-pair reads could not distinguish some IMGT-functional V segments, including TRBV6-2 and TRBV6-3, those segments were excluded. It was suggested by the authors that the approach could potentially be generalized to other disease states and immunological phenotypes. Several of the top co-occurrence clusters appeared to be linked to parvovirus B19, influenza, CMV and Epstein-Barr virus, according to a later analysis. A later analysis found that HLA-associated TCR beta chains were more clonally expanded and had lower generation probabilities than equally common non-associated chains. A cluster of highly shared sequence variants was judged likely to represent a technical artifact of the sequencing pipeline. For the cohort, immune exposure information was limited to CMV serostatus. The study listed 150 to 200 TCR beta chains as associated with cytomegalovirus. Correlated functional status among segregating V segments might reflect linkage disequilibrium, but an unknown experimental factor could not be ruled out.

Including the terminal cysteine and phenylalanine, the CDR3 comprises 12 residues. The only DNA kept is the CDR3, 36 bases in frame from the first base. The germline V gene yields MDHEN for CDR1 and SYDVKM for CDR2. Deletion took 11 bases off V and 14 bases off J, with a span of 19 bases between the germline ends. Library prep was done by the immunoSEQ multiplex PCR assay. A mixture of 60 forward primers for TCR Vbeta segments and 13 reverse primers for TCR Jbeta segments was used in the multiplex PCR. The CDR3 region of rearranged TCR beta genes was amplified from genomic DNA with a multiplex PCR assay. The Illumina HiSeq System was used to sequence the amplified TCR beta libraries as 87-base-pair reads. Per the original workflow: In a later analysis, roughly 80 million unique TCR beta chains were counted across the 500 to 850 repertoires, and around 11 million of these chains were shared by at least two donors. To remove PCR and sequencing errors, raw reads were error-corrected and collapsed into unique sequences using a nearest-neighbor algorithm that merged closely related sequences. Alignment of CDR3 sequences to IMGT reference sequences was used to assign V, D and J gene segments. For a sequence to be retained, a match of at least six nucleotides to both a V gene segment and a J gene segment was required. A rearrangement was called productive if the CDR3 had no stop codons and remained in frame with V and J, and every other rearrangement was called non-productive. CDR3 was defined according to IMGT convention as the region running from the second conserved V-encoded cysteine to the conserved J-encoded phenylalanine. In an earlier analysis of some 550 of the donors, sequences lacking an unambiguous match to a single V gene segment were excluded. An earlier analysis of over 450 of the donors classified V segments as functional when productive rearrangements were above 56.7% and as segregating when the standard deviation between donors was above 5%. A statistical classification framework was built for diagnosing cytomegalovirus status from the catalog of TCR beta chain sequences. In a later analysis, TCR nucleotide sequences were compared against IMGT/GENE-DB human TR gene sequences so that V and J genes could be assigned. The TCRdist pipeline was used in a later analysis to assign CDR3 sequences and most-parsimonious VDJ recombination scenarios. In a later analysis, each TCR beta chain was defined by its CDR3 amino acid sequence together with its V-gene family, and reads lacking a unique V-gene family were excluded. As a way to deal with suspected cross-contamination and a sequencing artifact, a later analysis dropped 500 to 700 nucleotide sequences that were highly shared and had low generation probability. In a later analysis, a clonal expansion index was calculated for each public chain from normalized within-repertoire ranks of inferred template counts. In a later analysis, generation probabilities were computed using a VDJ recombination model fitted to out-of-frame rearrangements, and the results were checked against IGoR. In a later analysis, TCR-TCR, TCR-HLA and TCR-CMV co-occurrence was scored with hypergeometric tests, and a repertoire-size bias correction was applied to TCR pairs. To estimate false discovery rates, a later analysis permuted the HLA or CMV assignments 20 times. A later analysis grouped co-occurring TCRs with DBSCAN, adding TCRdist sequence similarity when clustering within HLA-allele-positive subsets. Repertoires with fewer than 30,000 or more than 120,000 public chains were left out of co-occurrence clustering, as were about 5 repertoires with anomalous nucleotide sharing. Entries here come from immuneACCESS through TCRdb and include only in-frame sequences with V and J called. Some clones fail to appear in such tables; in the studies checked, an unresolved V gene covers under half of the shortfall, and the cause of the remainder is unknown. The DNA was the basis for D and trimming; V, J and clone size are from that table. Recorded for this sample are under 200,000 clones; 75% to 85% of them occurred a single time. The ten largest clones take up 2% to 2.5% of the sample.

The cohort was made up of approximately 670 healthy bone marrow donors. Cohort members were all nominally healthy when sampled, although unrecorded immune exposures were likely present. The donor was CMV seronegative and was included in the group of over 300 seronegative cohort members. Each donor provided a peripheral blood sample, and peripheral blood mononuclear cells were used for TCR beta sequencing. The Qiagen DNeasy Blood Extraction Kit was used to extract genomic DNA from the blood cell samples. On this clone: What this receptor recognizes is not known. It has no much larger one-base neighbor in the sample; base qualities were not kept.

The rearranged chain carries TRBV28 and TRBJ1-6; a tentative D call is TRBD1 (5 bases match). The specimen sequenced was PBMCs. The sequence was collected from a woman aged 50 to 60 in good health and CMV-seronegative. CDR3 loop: CASRPAGGALHF. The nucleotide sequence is TGTGCCTCGCGGCCCGCCGGAGGGGCCCTCCACTTT.